This passage covers 30 T cell receptor beta chains from one sample sequenced in a study of T cell responses to AZD1222 COVID-19 vaccine. Data came from immunoSEQ multiplex PCR; TCRdb stores just in-frame clones and leaves some out. The repertoire has 65,000 to 80,000 clones, roughly nine tenths of them found once; the top ten carry about 7.1%. The input for sequencing was peripheral blood, taken on day 0 of MenACWY control vaccination. Receptors were obtained from an adult in good health.

This chain joins TRBV10-3 and TRBJ1-3; D call uncertain. There are 18 residues in the CDR3. Looked up from germline, CDR1 is ENHRY and CDR2 is SYGVKD. V was shortened by 4 bases and J by 0 bases, with 19 bases between the two germline ends. The CDR3, as DNA: TGTGCCATCAGTGTACCCTCCCAAACTGATTCCTCTGGAAACACCATATATTTT. This gives the protein CAISVPSQTDSSGNTIYF.

The chain combines TRBV19 with TRBJ2-4; D may be TRBD1 or TRBD2 (5 bases each). The germline gives CDR1 LNHDA, CDR2 SQIVND (reference sequence). The CDR3 is 14 amino acids. V lost 9 bases and J 4 bases, leaving 16 bases between the germline ends. The CDR3 protein is CASRRDGGKNIQYF. In nucleotides, the CDR3 is TGTGCCAGCCGACGGGACGGAGGAAAAAACATTCAGTACTTC.

The V and J genes are TRBV6-2 or TRBV6-3 and TRBJ2-3; the match to TRBD1 covers 7 bases. This CDR3 is built from 15 residues. With V trimmed by 5 bases and J by 0 bases, 5 bases remained unmatched. Looked up from germline, CDR1 is MNHEY and CDR2 is SVGEGT. The DNA of the CDR3 is TGTGCCAGCAGTCTCGGGACAGCCAGCACAGATACGCAGTATTTT. As protein: CASSLGTASTDTQYF.

The V gene is TRBV28, the J gene TRBJ1-2; TRBD1 agrees at 10 bases. The junction had 2 bases not matched to a gene; V was cut back by 6 bases and J by 7 bases. Germline V gene lookup returns CDR1 MDHEN and CDR2 SYDVKM. The CDR3 consists of 12 residues. Here the CDR3 reads CASRGQGFGYTF. The CDR3 DNA follows: TGTGCCAGCAGGGGACAGGGGTTTGGCTACACCTTC.

V usage is TRBV6-5 and J usage is TRBJ2-3; a possible D gene is TRBD2 (6 bases). V lost 2 bases, J lost 4 bases, and 16 bases lay in between. CDR1 is MNHEY and CDR2 is SVGAGI in the germline V gene. The CDR3 totals 16 residues. CDR3 loop: CASSYRFTWGADTQYF. CDR3 DNA sequence: TGTGCCAGCAGTTACAGGTTTACATGGGGGGCAGATACGCAGTATTTT.

This rearrangement joins TRBV7-9 to TRBJ2-7; unclear D gene. CDR1 is SEHNR and CDR2 is FQNEAQ in the germline V gene (reference sequence). Trimming cost V 5 bases and J 7 bases, with 9 bases left between them. This CDR3 has 11 residues. CDR3 in amino acids: CASSGWGEQYF. CDR3 sequence (DNA): TGTGCCAGCAGCGGTTGGGGAGAGCAGTACTTC.

The CDR3 sequence is CASGLTSGPAETQYF. DNA of the CDR3: TGTGCTAGTGGTTTGACCTCGGGACCGGCGGAGACCCAGTACTTC. The V call is TRBV12-5, the J call TRBJ2-5; tentatively, D is TRBD1 or TRBD2 (5 bases each). CDR1 and CDR2 from the germline V gene are LGHNT and FRNRAP. Trimming took off 2 bases at V and 5 bases at J, with 15 bases between the two ends. The CDR3 has 15 amino acids. Full variable domain (missing parts from reference TRBV12-5 and TRBJ2-5): DARVTQTPRHKVTEMGQEVTMRCQPILGHNTVFWYRQTMMQGLELLAYFRNRAPLDDSGMPKDRFSAEMPDATLATLKIQPSEPRDSAVYFCASGLTSGPAETQYFGPGTRLLVL.

The chain has TRBV11-3 and TRBJ2-7, with a possible D match to TRBD2 (6 bases). CDR1 and CDR2 from the germline V gene are SGHNT and YENEEA. V was trimmed by 1 base and J by 3 bases, leaving 13 bases between them. This CDR3 has 15 residues. The CDR3 DNA reads TGTGCCAGCAGCTTAGGGGCGGGACGCAGCTACGAGCAGTACTTC. It codes for CASSLGAGRSYEQYF. Looking up the rest from reference TRBV11-3 and TRBJ2-7 gives the full variable domain: EAGVVQSPRYKIIEKKQPVAFWCNPISGHNTLYWYLQNLGQGPELLIRYENEEAVDDSQLPKDRFSAERLKGVDSTLKIQPAELGDSAVYLCASSLGAGRSYEQYFGPGTRLTVT.

This sequence joins TRBV6-5 and TRBJ2-2; D gene uncertain. Trimming shortened V by 4 bases and J by 3 bases, and 12 bases separated the two germline ends. The CDR3 extends over 15 amino acids. Germline V gene data show CDR1 as MNHEY and CDR2 as SVGAGI. CDR3 DNA: TGTGCCAGCAGTTCCCTGGGGTCTTACACCGGGGAGCTGTTTTTT. Protein: CASSSLGSYTGELFF.

The chain couples TRBV11-2 to TRBJ1-5, with 8 nucleotides matching TRBD1. Germline V CDR1 and CDR2: SGHAT, FQNNGV. The V segment lost 6 bases and the J segment 0 bases; nucleotides outside the gene matches: 13. The CDR3 consists of 18 residues. For the CDR3, the DNA is TGTGCCAGCAGAAAAACAAAAAGGACAGGGAATAGCAATCAGCCCCAGCATTTT. Protein: CASRKTKRTGNSNQPQHF.

The chain combines TRBV28 with TRBJ2-7; a possible D gene is TRBD2 (5 bases). CDR3 length equals 15 residues. V gave up 3 bases and J gave up 2 bases, with 14 bases separating them. CDR1 is MDHEN and CDR2 is SYDVKM in the germline V gene. The CDR3 DNA reads as TGTGCCAGCAGTTTGGTGGCGAGCGGCACCTACGAGCAGTACTTC. Translated, it gives CASSLVASGTYEQYF.

The chain recombines TRBV3-1 (or the pseudogene TRBV3-2) with TRBJ1-1; D is ambiguous. This CDR3 spans 11 amino acids. The germline V gene encodes CDR1 LGHDT and CDR2 YNNKEL (reference sequence). The V end lost 4 bases, the J end lost 10 bases, and 10 bases lay between the germline ends. The CDR3 nucleotides read TGTGCCAGCAGCCTACTCGACTCAGCTTTCTTT. It encodes CASSLLDSAFF.

V usage is TRBV9 and J usage is TRBJ2-7; D remains ambiguous. There are 10 residues in the CDR3. V gave up 8 bases and J gave up 2 bases, with 5 bases separating them. Germline V gene lookup returns CDR1 SGDLS and CDR2 YYNGEE. The CDR3 spells CASKTYEQYF. CDR3 in DNA: TGTGCCAGTAAAACCTACGAGCAGTACTTC.

The rearrangement uses TRBV7-8 and TRBJ2-2; a possible D gene is TRBD2 (6 bases). The germline gives CDR1 SGHVS, CDR2 FQNEAQ. The CDR3 totals 16 residues. Trimming left V 4 bases short and J 5 bases short, with 17 bases between. The DNA for the CDR3 is TGTGCCAGCAGCTCGGGACTGTCTCGGACAACCGGGGAGCTGTTTTTT. It translates to CASSSGLSRTTGELFF.

The V gene is TRBV18, the J gene TRBJ1-1; no firm D call. Between the trimmed V and J ends, which lost 3 bases and 1 base, there was a span of 12 bases. The CDR3 runs 15 residues. Germline V gene lookup returns CDR1 KGHSH and CDR2 LQKENI. The CDR3 reads CASSPASAQNTEAFF. CDR3 sequence (DNA): TGTGCCAGCTCACCCGCATCAGCACAGAACACTGAAGCTTTCTTT.

The gene calls are TRBV7-9 and TRBJ2-7; D may be TRBD1 (5 bases). The CDR3 sequence is 14 residues long. Between the trimmed V and J ends, which lost 3 bases and 2 bases, there was a span of 11 bases. Germline CDR1 reads SEHNR; CDR2 reads FQNEAQ (reference sequence). Here the CDR3 reads CASSFGRGPYEQYF. DNA of the CDR3: TGTGCCAGCAGCTTCGGTAGGGGTCCCTACGAGCAGTACTTC.

V usage is TRBV7-6 and J usage is TRBJ2-5, with TRBD2 identical over 8 bases. Trimming cost V 6 bases and J 5 bases; bases outside gene matches: 11. The CDR3 contains 15 residues. Germline CDR1 SGHVS, CDR2 FNYEAQ. The CDR3 is CASRVVTGGQETQYF. The CDR3 DNA reads TGTGCCAGCAGAGTAGTAACGGGGGGGCAGGAGACCCAGTACTTC.

The rearrangement uses TRBV6-5 and TRBJ2-7; either TRBD1 or TRBD2 may fit D (5 bases each). CDR1 is MNHEY, CDR2 SVGAGI, per germline. The CDR3 covers 14 residues. Trimming took 0 bases from V and 4 from J, leaving 10 bases between them. In DNA form, the CDR3 reads TGTGCCAGCAGTTACTCAGGGACGGGGTACGAGCAGTACTTC. Amino acid sequence: CASSYSGTGYEQYF.

The rearrangement links TRBV7-2 to TRBJ2-3; D possibly uses TRBD1 or TRBD2 (5 bases each). Trimming removed 5 bases at V and 2 bases at J, with 14 bases between. The CDR3 is 15 amino acids. Germline V lookup: CDR1 SGHTA, CDR2 FQGNSA. The CDR3 reads CASSTGRTVTDTQYF. CDR3 nucleotide sequence: TGTGCCAGCAGCACGGGACGGACGGTCACAGATACGCAGTATTTT.

This chain links TRBV6-5 with TRBJ2-7; D is tentatively TRBD1 or TRBD2 (5 bases each). Germline CDR1 reads MNHEY; CDR2 reads SVGAGI. V dropped 2 bases and J dropped 2 bases, with 13 bases sitting between them. There are 15 residues in the CDR3. The CDR3 protein is CASSYVRDHPYEQYF. In DNA, the CDR3 is TGTGCCAGCAGTTACGTGAGGGACCACCCCTACGAGCAGTACTTC.

The chain carries TRBV7-2 and TRBJ1-2; TRBD1 might be the D (6 bases). Germline values: CDR1 SGHTA, CDR2 FQGNSA. With 1 base removed from V and 3 bases from J, the gap between germline ends came to 6 bases. The CDR3 sequence is 13 residues long. As DNA, the CDR3 is TGTGCCAGCAGCTTAGACAGGGACTATGGCTACACCTTC. Its translation: CASSLDRDYGYTF. The variable domain in full, with the rest retrieved from reference TRBV7-2 and TRBJ1-2, is GAGVSQSPSNKVTEKGKDVELRCDPISGHTALYWYRQSLGQGLEFLIYFQGNSAPDKSGLPSDRFSAERTGGSVSTLTIQRTQQEDSAVYLCASSLDRDYGYTFGSGTRLTVV.

The rearrangement uses TRBV28 and TRBJ1-3; maybe TRBD1 (6 bases). This CDR3 comprises 16 residues. CDR1 and CDR2 from the germline V gene are MDHEN and SYDVKM. Trimming removed 5 bases from V and 0 bases from J, with 14 bases in between. CDR3 in DNA: TGTGCCAGCAGTCTGACAGGCGGAGACTCTGGAAACACCATATATTTT. As protein: CASSLTGGDSGNTIYF. The variable domain in full, completed from reference TRBV28 and TRBJ1-3, reads DVKVTQSSRYLVKRTGEKVFLECVQDMDHENMFWYRQDPGLGLRLIYFSYDVKMKEKGDIPEGYSVSREKKERFSLILESASTNQTSMYLCASSLTGGDSGNTIYFGEGSWLTVV.

The chain couples TRBV28 to TRBJ1-1, with D hard to call. V was clipped by 7 bases and J by 8 bases, with 17 bases between them. Germline CDR1 is MDHEN and CDR2 is SYDVKM. The CDR3 extends over 13 amino acids. The CDR3 region has the DNA TGTGCCAGCAAAGTAGGACTCGGGCGGGAAGCTTTCTTT. Protein: CASKVGLGREAFF.

The chain combines TRBV18 with TRBJ1-5; the D is unclear. The CDR3 consists of 13 residues. The germline V and J ends were trimmed by 6 bases and 3 bases, with 9 bases remaining between them. The germline V gene encodes CDR1 KGHSH and CDR2 LQKENI. In nucleotides, the CDR3 is TGTGCCAGCTCCCCGGGAACCAATCAGCCCCAGCATTTT. This codes for CASSPGTNQPQHF.

The CDR3 spells CASSLAYNEQFF. For the CDR3, the DNA is TGTGCCAGCAGTTTAGCTTACAATGAGCAGTTCTTC. The genes are TRBV28 and TRBJ2-1; D gene unclear. The CDR3 is 12 residues long. Germline V gene sequence: CDR1 MDHEN, CDR2 SYDVKM. Trimming removed 2 bases from V and 4 bases from J, with 3 bases in between.

The genes are TRBV5-1 and TRBJ1-1; D is undetermined. The CDR3 extends over 13 amino acids. The germline V gene has CDR1 SGHRS and CDR2 YFSETQ. V was pared by 3 bases and J by 0 bases, with 6 bases between. The DNA of the CDR3 is TGCGCCAGCAGCTCGGGTTTGAACACTGAAGCTTTCTTT. It is translated as CASSSGLNTEAFF.

V gene TRBV27 combines with J gene TRBJ1-4, with D possibly being TRBD1 (5 bases). V lost 2 bases and J lost 14, with 18 bases in between. The CDR3 length is 14 residues. CDR1 is MNHEY, CDR2 SMNVEV, per germline (reference sequence). In DNA form, the CDR3 reads TGTGCCAGCAGTTTAAGGGCCGGGACGGCGAGGCTGTTTTTT. Its protein is CASSLRAGTARLFF. Together with reference TRBV27 and TRBJ1-4, the CDR3 gives the full variable domain: EAQVTQNPRYLITVTGKKLTVTCSQNMNHEYMSWYRQDPGLGLRQIYYSMNVEVTDKGDVPEGYKVSRKEKRNFPLILESPSPNQTSLYFCASSLRAGTARLFFGSGTQLSVL.

The rearrangement joins TRBV15 to TRBJ2-7; TRBD1 aligns across 7 bases. V lost 1 base and J lost 3; bases outside the gene matches: 9. Germline lookup yields CDR1 LNHNV and CDR2 YYDKDF (reference sequence). The CDR3 has 16 residues. The CDR3 nucleotides are TGTGCCACCAGCAGAGGATCGGGGACAGCGGTCTACGAGCAGTACTTC. Translated: CATSRGSGTAVYEQYF.

V gene TRBV28 combines with J gene TRBJ1-5; D remains unclear. Germline V gives CDR1 MDHEN, CDR2 SYDVKM. Deletions cut 4 bases from V and 4 bases from J, with 11 bases between. The CDR3 length is 14 residues. The CDR3 sequence: CASSYGWGNQPQHF. As DNA, the CDR3 is TGTGCCAGCAGTTATGGCTGGGGTAATCAGCCCCAGCATTTT.

The V gene is TRBV5-1, the J gene TRBJ1-4; tentatively, D is TRBD1 (5 bases). V lost 3 bases to trimming and J lost 4 bases, with 10 bases between them. CDR1 is SGHRS, CDR2 YFSETQ, per germline. The CDR3 extends over 14 amino acids. CDR3 DNA: TGCGCCAGCAGCTCACGGCAGGGTAATGAAAAACTGTTTTTT. Translating gives CASSSRQGNEKLFF.